This T cell receptor (beta chain) appears in the sequencing data of a study of blood T cell repertoires in COVID-19. The repertoire was sequenced with immunoSEQ multiplex PCR; TCRdb's copy has only in-frame clones and lacks some. The table records about 190,000 clones, roughly 83% of them present only once. Germline-derived CDR1 and CDR2 are LGHDT and YNNKEL (reference sequence). The CDR3 has 16 residues. Trimming took off 6 bases at V and 2 bases at J, with 19 bases between the two ends. Participants came from about two dozen US areas, aged roughly 18 to 89 years. The chain employs TRBV3-1 (or the pseudogene TRBV3-2) and TRBJ1-2; D is possibly TRBD1 (5 bases). The sample consisted of PBMCs or T cells enriched from blood (not recorded which). The source is a man in his forties with acute COVID-19. CDR3 DNA sequence: TGTGCCAGCAGTGGGGGGGAAACGGTCGAAAACTATGGCTACACCTTC. It yields the protein CASSGGETVENYGYTF.